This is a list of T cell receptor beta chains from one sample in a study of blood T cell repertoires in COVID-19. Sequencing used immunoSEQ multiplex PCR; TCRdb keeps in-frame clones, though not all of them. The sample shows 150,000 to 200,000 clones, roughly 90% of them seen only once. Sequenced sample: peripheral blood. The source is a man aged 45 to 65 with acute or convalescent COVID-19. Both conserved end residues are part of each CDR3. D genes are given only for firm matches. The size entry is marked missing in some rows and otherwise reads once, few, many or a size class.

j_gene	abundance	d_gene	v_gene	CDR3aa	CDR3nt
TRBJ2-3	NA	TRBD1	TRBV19	CASSRPLLTGQPTQYF	TGTGCCAGTAGTAGGCCTCTATTAACGGGACAGCCGACGCAGTATTTT
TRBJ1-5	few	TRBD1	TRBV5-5	CASSSGTVDQPQHF	TGTGCCAGCAGCTCCGGGACAGTGGATCAGCCCCAGCATTTT
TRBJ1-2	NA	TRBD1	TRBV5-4	CASSFDRVRGYTF	TGTGCCAGCAGCTTCGACAGGGTGAGGGGCTACACCTTC
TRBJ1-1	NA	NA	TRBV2	CASVRDINTEAFF	TGTGCCAGCGTCCGGGACATAAACACTGAAGCTTTCTTT
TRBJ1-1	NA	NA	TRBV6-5	CASSYFQNTKAFF	TGTGCCAGCAGTTATTTCCAGAACACTAAAGCTTTCTTT
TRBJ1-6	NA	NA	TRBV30	CAWRAFGGIASPLHF	TGTGCCTGGAGGGCATTCGGAGGGATTGCTTCACCCCTCCACTTT
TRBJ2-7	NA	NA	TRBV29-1	CSVARGSGYEQYF	TGCAGCGTCGCCAGGGGTTCTGGCTACGAGCAGTACTTC
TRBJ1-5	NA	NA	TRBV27	CASSARPVSDQPQHF	TGTGCCAGCAGCGCCCGCCCCGTGAGCGATCAGCCCCAGCATTTT
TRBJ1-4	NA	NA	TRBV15	CATSGQLNEKLFF	TGTGCCACCAGTGGACAGCTTAATGAAAAACTGTTTTTT
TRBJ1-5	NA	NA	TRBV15	CATSRDKGMNQPQHF	TGTGCCACCAGCAGAGATAAGGGGATGAATCAGCCCCAGCATTTT